The rows below give T cell receptor beta chains drawn from one sample of a study of PD-L1 blockade in urothelial cancer. Generated by immunoSEQ multiplex PCR, the TCRdb table keeps only in-frame clones and is missing some. This sample has around 100,000 clones; around 93% occur once, and the top ten carry around 4%. The specimen comprised PBMCs, sampled around atezolizumab (anti-PD-L1) treatment. The source of these receptors is a man aged 55-75 years with urothelial cancer. CDR3s include the opening cysteine and the closing phenylalanine or tryptophan. The order of the fields is clone size, V gene, D gene, J gene, CDR3 protein, CDR3 DNA. D genes are given only for firm matches. Clone size is not always given. Where it is, it says once, few, many or a class for expanded clones.

-	TRBV2	-	TRBJ1-4	CASSDQYNEKLFF	TGTGCCAGCAGTGACCAGTATAATGAAAAACTGTTTTTT
-	TRBV6-6	-	TRBJ2-7	CASSLALEPYEQYF	TGTGCCAGCAGTTTGGCGCTAGAGCCCTACGAGCAGTACTTC
-	TRBV14	-	TRBJ1-2	CASSPWSGGGYTF	TGTGCCAGCAGCCCGTGGTCGGGGGGTGGCTACACCTTC
-	TRBV5-1	-	TRBJ2-1	CASSLVGSSYNEQFF	TGCGCCAGCAGCTTGGTCGGTAGTTCCTACAATGAGCAGTTCTTC
-	TRBV7-3	-	TRBJ2-1	CASSVQGYSYNEQFF	TGTGCCAGCAGCGTACAGGGTTACTCCTACAATGAGCAGTTCTTC
-	TRBV7-2	-	TRBJ2-2	CASTRTHGELFF	TGTGCCAGCACCCGAACACACGGGGAGCTGTTTTTT
-	TRBV2	-	TRBJ1-4	CASSETGGGNEKLFF	TGTGCCAGCAGCGAGACGGGGGGAGGTAATGAAAAACTGTTTTTT
-	TRBV5-4	-	TRBJ1-1	CASSTQGWGPHTEAFF	TGTGCCAGCAGCACTCAAGGTTGGGGCCCCCACACTGAAGCTTTCTTT
-	TRBV7-6	TRBD2	TRBJ2-2	CASSLFTSGSNSTGELFF	TGTGCCAGCAGCTTGTTCACTAGCGGGAGTAATAGCACCGGGGAGCTGTTTTTT
-	TRBV11-2	TRBD2	TRBJ2-3	CASSLREGVTDTQYF	TGTGCCAGCAGCCTACGGGAGGGGGTCACAGATACGCAGTATTTT
once	TRBV4-1	-	TRBJ1-2	CASSQEGRDLYGYTF	TGCGCCAGCAGCCAAGAAGGCAGGGATTTATATGGCTACACCTTC
-	TRBV7-2	TRBD1	TRBJ2-7	CASSYDRAYEQYF	TGTGCCAGCAGCTACGACAGGGCCTACGAGCAGTACTTC
-	TRBV4-1	TRBD1	TRBJ2-3	CASSQAWTGENTDTQYF	TGCGCCAGCAGCCAAGCCTGGACAGGGGAGAACACAGATACGCAGTATTTT
-	TRBV30	TRBD2	TRBJ2-7	CAWSSKAGAAYEQYF	TGTGCCTGGAGTTCGAAAGCGGGAGCCGCCTACGAGCAGTACTTC
-	TRBV6-1	TRBD1	TRBJ1-1	CASRSGTGGYEAFF	TGTGCCAGCCGATCCGGGACAGGGGGCTATGAAGCTTTCTTT
-	TRBV5-6	TRBD1	TRBJ1-4	CASSPPGGELGTNEKLFF	TGTGCCAGCAGCCCCCCAGGGGGCGAGTTGGGAACTAATGAAAAACTGTTTTTT
-	TRBV7-2	-	TRBJ2-3	CASSLAGASTDTQYF	TGTGCCAGCAGCTTAGCAGGGGCTAGCACAGATACGCAGTATTTT
-	TRBV15	-	TRBJ2-1	CATSRDPSGEQFF	TGTGCCACCAGCAGAGATCCCTCAGGGGAGCAGTTCTTC
-	TRBV19	TRBD2	TRBJ2-1	CASSKGLAGGHSYNEQFF	TGTGCCAGTAGTAAAGGACTAGCGGGGGGCCACTCCTACAATGAGCAGTTCTTC
-	TRBV23-1	TRBD1	TRBJ2-7	CASIGQGGSNEQYF	TGCGCCAGCATAGGACAGGGGGGGTCCAACGAGCAGTACTTC
-	TRBV19	-	TRBJ1-3	CASSISRSGNTIYF	TGTGCCAGTAGTATCTCCCGCTCTGGAAACACCATATATTTT
-	TRBV5-1	TRBD2	TRBJ2-5	CASSLAGTSGAQETQYF	TGCGCCAGCAGCTTGGCGGGGACTAGCGGGGCCCAAGAGACCCAGTACTTC
-	TRBV7-2	-	TRBJ1-4	CASSLRGTSGNEKLFF	TGTGCCAGCAGCTTAAGGGGGACATCGGGGAATGAAAAACTGTTTTTT
once	TRBV19	TRBD1	TRBJ2-4	CASSWAGQENIQYF	TGTGCCAGTAGTTGGGCGGGACAGGAAAACATTCAGTACTTC
-	TRBV18	-	TRBJ2-2	CASSPGATGELFF	TGTGCCAGCTCACCAGGAGCCACCGGGGAGCTGTTTTTT
-	TRBV19	TRBD1	TRBJ1-2	CASSSEDRANYGYTF	TGTGCCAGTAGTTCAGAGGACAGGGCCAACTATGGCTACACCTTC
-	TRBV27	-	TRBJ2-7	CASSGYGSSYEQYF	TGTGCCAGCAGCGGATACGGGAGCTCCTACGAGCAGTACTTC
-	TRBV7-8	-	TRBJ2-1	CASSPRGNKSYNEQFF	TGTGCCAGCAGCCCTAGGGGGAACAAATCCTACAATGAGCAGTTCTTC
-	TRBV11-2	-	TRBJ1-6	CASSLEGSSYNSPLHF	TGTGCCAGCAGCTTAGAAGGGAGCTCCTATAATTCACCCCTCCACTTT
-	TRBV18	-	TRBJ2-5	CASSGWTETPETQYF	TGTGCCAGCTCCGGTTGGACAGAGACTCCCGAGACCCAGTACTTC
-	TRBV28	TRBD1	TRBJ2-7	CASSQDRGTSYEQYF	TGTGCCAGCAGCCAAGACAGGGGCACGTCCTACGAGCAGTACTTC
-	TRBV4-3	-	TRBJ2-7	CASSRRARTDYEQYF	TGCGCCAGCAGCCGACGGGCCCGGACAGACTACGAGCAGTACTTC
-	TRBV30	TRBD2	TRBJ2-1	CASGTSGTVYNEQFF	TGTGCCAGTGGGACTAGCGGGACGGTCTACAATGAGCAGTTCTTC
-	TRBV27	-	TRBJ2-5	CASSLSLWAEETQYF	TGTGCCAGCAGTTTATCTCTGTGGGCAGAAGAGACCCAGTACTTC
-	TRBV30	TRBD1	TRBJ1-4	CAWSARGRGNEKLFF	TGTGCCTGGAGCGCCCGGGGCAGGGGGAATGAAAAACTGTTTTTT
-	TRBV14	-	TRBJ1-3	CASRRRDTHSGNTIYF	TGTGCCAGCAGACGCCGGGACACGCACTCTGGAAACACCATATATTTT
once	TRBV5-1	TRBD2	TRBJ2-7	CASSPLQREGYEQYF	TGCGCCAGCAGCCCCCTCCAGCGGGAGGGGTACGAGCAGTACTTC
-	TRBV6-5	-	TRBJ2-7	CASSYQGLSSYEQYF	TGTGCCAGCAGTTACCAGGGGCTAAGCTCCTACGAGCAGTACTTC
-	TRBV5-1	-	TRBJ1-5	CASSQDGGNQPQHF	TGCGCCAGCAGCCAGGACGGGGGCAATCAGCCCCAGCATTTT
-	TRBV5-5	TRBD2	TRBJ2-2	CASITGTSGNTGELFF	TGTGCCAGCATCACGGGGACTAGCGGGAACACCGGGGAGCTGTTTTTT
-	TRBV9	-	TRBJ1-1	CASSVDRVFDTEAFF	TGTGCCAGCAGCGTAGACAGGGTATTTGACACTGAAGCTTTCTTT
-	TRBV5-4	-	TRBJ2-1	CASSLVGWENPSYNEQFF	TGTGCCAGCAGCTTGGTAGGGTGGGAGAACCCCTCCTACAATGAGCAGTTCTTC
-	TRBV19	-	TRBJ2-3	CASKGLDYTDTQYF	TGTGCCAGTAAAGGACTGGATTACACAGATACGCAGTATTTT
-	TRBV10-3	TRBD1	TRBJ2-5	CAISSSAGTGTLETQYF	TGTGCCATCAGTTCCTCCGCCGGGACAGGGACCTTAGAGACCCAGTACTTC
-	TRBV5-5	TRBD1	TRBJ2-5	CASSRSPGQAQETQYF	TGTGCCAGCAGTCGTTCTCCAGGACAGGCCCAAGAGACCCAGTACTTC
-	TRBV5-4	-	TRBJ1-1	CASSLAQGNTEAFF	TGTGCCAGCAGCTTGGCGCAGGGGAACACTGAAGCTTTCTTT
once	TRBV7-3	TRBD1	TRBJ1-1	CASSQGATGDTEAFF	TGTGCCAGCAGCCAAGGAGCTACAGGGGACACTGAAGCTTTCTTT
once	TRBV19	-	TRBJ1-4	CASSRKQGPFATNEKLFF	TGTGCCAGTTCTCGTAAACAGGGCCCCTTTGCAACTAATGAAAAACTGTTTTTT
once	TRBV18	-	TRBJ1-5	CASSPGGAGFQPQHF	TGTGCCAGCTCACCTGGAGGGGCAGGATTTCAGCCCCAGCATTTT
once	TRBV2	-	TRBJ2-7	CASQEASNSYEQYF	TGTGCCAGCCAAGAGGCTAGTAACTCCTACGAGCAGTACTTC
few	TRBV7-8	TRBD2	TRBJ2-2	CASSLERTSLYTGELFF	TGTGCCAGCAGCTTAGAAAGGACTAGCCTATATACCGGGGAGCTGTTTTTT
-	TRBV6-1	-	TRBJ2-7	CASSEVAGPYEQYF	TGTGCCAGCAGTGAAGTTGCGGGGCCTTACGAGCAGTACTTC
-	TRBV6-5	-	TRBJ1-5	CASSQRGGPDQPQHF	TGTGCCAGCAGTCAAAGGGGGGGGCCCGATCAGCCCCAGCATTTT
-	TRBV14	TRBD1	TRBJ1-2	CASSLWDRNYGYTF	TGTGCCAGCAGCCTTTGGGACAGAAACTATGGCTACACCTTC
-	TRBV5-1	TRBD1	TRBJ2-2	CASSSTGFGAGELFF	TGCGCCAGCAGCTCGACAGGGTTCGGGGCCGGGGAGCTGTTTTTT
-	TRBV7-9	-	TRBJ1-1	CASDFGGSLNTEAFF	TGTGCCAGCGACTTCGGGGGGTCGCTGAACACTGAAGCTTTCTTT